The rows below give T cell receptor beta chains drawn from one sample of a study of CD8 T cells in ankylosing spondylitis. TCRdb ran MiXCR on the 5' RACE reads and lists one entry per CDR3 protein. The table records a few hundred thousand distinct CDR3 sequences, 20% to 25% of them present only once. The sample was blood, either unsorted or a sorted T cell fraction (not recorded which). All receptors derive from a male donor with ankylosing spondylitis or in good health (not recorded which). CDR3s include the opening cysteine and the closing phenylalanine or tryptophan. Each record gives: V gene, J gene, D gene, clone size, CDR3 DNA, CDR3 protein. D genes are given only for firm matches. A row's size may be missing; if present it is once, few, many or a size class.

TRBV18	TRBJ1-2	NA	few	TGTGCCAGCTCACCGGACAGTACTAACTATGGCTACACCTTC	CASSPDSTNYGYTF
TRBV20-1	TRBJ2-3	NA	NA	TGCAGTGCTAGAAGTTATGGCGCGGCCCCCCATACGCAGTATTTT	CSARSYGAAPHTQYF
TRBV12-3/TRBV12-4	TRBJ2-2	TRBD2	NA	TGTGCCAGCAGTCTGACTAGCGGCGTCCCGAACACCGGGGAGCTGTTTTTT	CASSLTSGVPNTGELFF
TRBV6-4	TRBJ2-3	NA	few	TGTGCCAGCAGTGACTCGGGGGGGCGGGATACGCAGTATTTT	CASSDSGGRDTQYF
TRBV12-3/TRBV12-4	TRBJ2-1	NA	NA	TGTGCCAGCAGTCTCATCATCACTGAGCAGTTCTTC	CASSLIITEQFF
TRBV6-5	TRBJ2-1	NA	NA	TGTGCCAGCAGTTACCAGGTCTACAATGAGCAGTTCTTC	CASSYQVYNEQFF
TRBV10-1	TRBJ1-5	NA	NA	TGCGCCAGCAGTGTTGGGGGGCCGGGTAGCAATCAGCCCCAGCATTTT	CASSVGGPGSNQPQHF
TRBV6-2/TRBV6-3	TRBJ2-7	TRBD1	NA	TGTGCCAGCAGTTCGGACAGGGGGTTTGACGAGCAGTACTTC	CASSSDRGFDEQYF
TRBV15	TRBJ2-3	TRBD2	NA	TGTGCCACCAGCGACTTGACTAGCGGGGTGGAAGATACGCAGTATTTT	CATSDLTSGVEDTQYF
TRBV7-9	TRBJ2-3	NA	NA	TGTGCCAGCGTCCGTCGCGGAGGGACGCAGTATTTT	CASVRRGGTQYF
TRBV20-1	TRBJ2-1	NA	NA	TGCAGTGCTAGAGCCCCCCTCCACTCCTACAATGAGCAGTTCTTC	CSARAPLHSYNEQFF
TRBV29-1	TRBJ2-1	NA	few	TGCAGCGTTGAATTTTGGGCCGACAATGAGCAGTTCTTC	CSVEFWADNEQFF
TRBV27	TRBJ2-7	TRBD2	NA	TGTGCCAGCGGCCTTAGCGGGGGGGGATACTACGAGCAGTACTTC	CASGLSGGGYYEQYF
TRBV29-1	TRBJ2-5	NA	NA	TGCAGCGTTGAAGAAATGGGGCCCCTCCCGATCTTTACCCAGTACTTC	CSVEEMGPLPIFTQYF
TRBV6-1	TRBJ2-3	TRBD2	NA	TGTGCCAGCAGTCAGGGACTATTCGACACAGATACGCAGTATTTT	CASSQGLFDTDTQYF
TRBV3-1	TRBJ2-3	TRBD2	NA	TGTGCCAGCAGCCAAGTTAAGCGGGGTGGCACAGATACGCAGTATTTT	CASSQVKRGGTDTQYF
TRBV6-5	TRBJ1-1	NA	few	TGTGCCAGCAGTTACTTGTGGGCGACTGAAGCTTTCTTT	CASSYLWATEAFF
TRBV11-1	TRBJ1-1	NA	NA	TGTGTCAGCAGCTCGGACGGAATAGAGGACACTGAAGCTTTCTTT	CVSSSDGIEDTEAFF
TRBV7-9	TRBJ2-3	NA	few	TGTGCCAGCAGCTTATATGGCGGAAGCACAGATACGCAGTATTTT	CASSLYGGSTDTQYF
TRBV4-1	TRBJ2-3	TRBD1	NA	TGCGCCAGCAGCCTCGTCTCCGGACAGGGGGCAACAGATACGCAGTATTTT	CASSLVSGQGATDTQYF
TRBV5-6	TRBJ2-2	NA	few	TGTGCCAGCAAGGGAACGAACACCGGGGAGCTGTTTTTT	CASKGTNTGELFF
TRBV12-3/TRBV12-4	TRBJ2-7	NA	NA	TGTGCCAGCGGACCGGGACATAATTACGAGCAGTACTTC	CASGPGHNYEQYF
TRBV11-2	TRBJ2-1	NA	NA	TGTGCCAGCAGCTTTTTAGAATCGGGGAATGAGCAGTTCTTC	CASSFLESGNEQFF
TRBV20-1	TRBJ2-7	NA	NA	TGCAGTGCTAGAGTAGTGCAGGGGAACTACGAGCAGTACTTC	CSARVVQGNYEQYF
TRBV20-1	TRBJ1-5	NA	few	TGCAGTGCTAGAGCCCGGAGAAACGCCCAGCCCCAGCATTTT	CSARARRNAQPQHF
TRBV4-2	TRBJ1-1	TRBD1	many	TGTGCCAGCAGCCAAGATGACAGGGCGAACACTGAAGCTTTCTTT	CASSQDDRANTEAFF
TRBV29-1	TRBJ2-1	NA	NA	TGCAGCGTCCAGGGGGGGTTTGGGTACAATGAGCAGTTCTTC	CSVQGGFGYNEQFF
TRBV28	TRBJ2-1	NA	NA	TGTGCCAGCAGTTTTGAGGGGGGGGCAGCGGATGAGCAGTTCTTC	CASSFEGGAADEQFF
TRBV10-3	TRBJ2-3	NA	few	TGTGCCATCAGTGAGTTTAGACTAGAACCACGCACAGATACGCAGTATTTT	CAISEFRLEPRTDTQYF
TRBV12-3/TRBV12-4	TRBJ2-1	NA	few	TGTGCCAGCAGTCTCCGGGACTCCGGGGTGGATGAGCAGTTCTTC	CASSLRDSGVDEQFF
TRBV27	TRBJ2-1	NA	NA	TGTGCCAGCAGTTTATGGCAGGGCGGTGAGCAGTTCTTC	CASSLWQGGEQFF
TRBV4-1	TRBJ2-3	TRBD1	NA	TGCGCCAGCAGCCCAGACAGGGGTTCCGGACAGGGAGATACGCAGTATTTT	CASSPDRGSGQGDTQYF
TRBV29-1	TRBJ2-3	TRBD1	many	TGCAGCGTTGAAGACTCACAGGGGCAGATGGATACGCAGTATTTT	CSVEDSQGQMDTQYF
TRBV5-1	TRBJ1-2	NA	NA	TGCGCCAGCAGCGTTGAGAATGGCGGGTATGGCTACCCCTTC	CASSVENGGYGYPF
TRBV5-5	TRBJ2-3	NA	few	TGTGCCAGCATGGCACAGGGCTACACAGATACGCAGTATTTT	CASMAQGYTDTQYF
TRBV4-2	TRBJ2-1	TRBD1	few	TGTGCCAGCAGCTTCGACAGGGGGGGCTCCTACAATGAGCAGTTCTTC	CASSFDRGGSYNEQFF
TRBV7-6	TRBJ2-2	NA	NA	TGTGCCAGCAGCTTATTCCCGGGACACACCGCGAACACCGGGGAGCTGTTTTTT	CASSLFPGHTANTGELFF
TRBV7-9	TRBJ2-7	NA	NA	TGTGCCAGCCTTGGGACTCCCTCCGAAGAGCAGTACTTC	CASLGTPSEEQYF
TRBV29-1	TRBJ2-3	NA	NA	TGCAGCGTTGAGTGGGCGGGTTCAAGCACAGATACGCAGTATTTT	CSVEWAGSSTDTQYF
TRBV7-9	TRBJ2-5	NA	NA	TGTGCCAGCAGCTTAGCGGCTAGCGTAACCCAAGAGACCCAGTACTTC	CASSLAASVTQETQYF
TRBV4-1	TRBJ2-7	TRBD1	NA	TGCGCCAGCAGCCAAGGGAACAGGGGGACCGAGCAGTACTTC	CASSQGNRGTEQYF
TRBV6-1	TRBJ2-1	NA	NA	TGTGCCAGCAGGAAGGGTGAGAACAATGAGCAGTTCTTC	CASRKGENNEQFF
TRBV29-1	TRBJ1-2	NA	few	TGCAGCGTGAGGGGGGGGACTAACTATGGCTACACCTTC	CSVRGGTNYGYTF
TRBV2	TRBJ2-1	TRBD1	NA	TGTGCCAGCAGTCGAGAGGTTGGGACAGGGGTGAATGAGCAGTTCTTC	CASSREVGTGVNEQFF
TRBV2	TRBJ2-7	NA	NA	TGTGCCAGCAGTGAACCCGACCACTACGAGCAGTACTTC	CASSEPDHYEQYF
TRBV20-1	TRBJ2-1	TRBD2	NA	TGCAGTGCTAGAGCCCCCCTTTTTGGTAGCGGGGACTCCTACAATGAGCAGTTCTTC	CSARAPLFGSGDSYNEQFF
TRBV7-8	TRBJ2-1	TRBD2	NA	TGTGCCAGCAGCTTAGTGGTCGGGGGGGCCGTTTCCTACAATGAGCAGTTCTTC	CASSLVVGGAVSYNEQFF
TRBV5-6	TRBJ2-7	NA	few	TGTGCCAGCAGCTTCGAAAAGGAGAACACCTACGAGCAGTACTTC	CASSFEKENTYEQYF
TRBV20-1	TRBJ2-1	TRBD2	few	TGCAGTGCTAGAGAACGGACTAGCAGTTACAATGAGCAGTTCTTC	CSARERTSSYNEQFF
TRBV2	TRBJ2-1	NA	NA	TGTGCCAGCAGCCTAAGGACAGTTGGGGCCTACAATGAGCAGTTCTTC	CASSLRTVGAYNEQFF
TRBV13	TRBJ2-4	NA	few	TGTGCCAGCAGGACAAGACAGGATATAGCCAAAAACATTCAGTACTTC	CASRTRQDIAKNIQYF
TRBV6-5	TRBJ2-3	NA	few	TGTGCCAGCAGTTACTCAACCGACAGAAGCACAGATACGCAGTATTTT	CASSYSTDRSTDTQYF
TRBV10-3	TRBJ2-1	TRBD2	NA	TGTGCCATCAGTGACCGACTAGCGGGGCACTACAATGAGCAGTTCTTC	CAISDRLAGHYNEQFF
TRBV14	TRBJ2-7	TRBD1	NA	TGTGCCAGCAGCGGGGACAGGGTCGGGACTTCCTACGAGCAGTACTTC	CASSGDRVGTSYEQYF
TRBV12-3/TRBV12-4	TRBJ2-2	NA	many	TGTGCCAGCAGTTTATACGGGGAGCTGTTTTTT	CASSLYGELFF
TRBV12-3/TRBV12-4	TRBJ2-7	NA	NA	TGTGCCAGCAGGGGGGTACATCGCGAGCAGTACTTC	CASRGVHREQYF
TRBV3-1	TRBJ2-7	TRBD2	few	TGTGCCAGCAGCCACGGACTAGCGGGAAACTACGAGCAGTACTTC	CASSHGLAGNYEQYF
TRBV11-2	TRBJ2-2	TRBD1	few	TGTGCCAGCAGCTTAGCGGCAGGGGGCTTGTCCGGGGAGCTGTTTTTT	CASSLAAGGLSGELFF